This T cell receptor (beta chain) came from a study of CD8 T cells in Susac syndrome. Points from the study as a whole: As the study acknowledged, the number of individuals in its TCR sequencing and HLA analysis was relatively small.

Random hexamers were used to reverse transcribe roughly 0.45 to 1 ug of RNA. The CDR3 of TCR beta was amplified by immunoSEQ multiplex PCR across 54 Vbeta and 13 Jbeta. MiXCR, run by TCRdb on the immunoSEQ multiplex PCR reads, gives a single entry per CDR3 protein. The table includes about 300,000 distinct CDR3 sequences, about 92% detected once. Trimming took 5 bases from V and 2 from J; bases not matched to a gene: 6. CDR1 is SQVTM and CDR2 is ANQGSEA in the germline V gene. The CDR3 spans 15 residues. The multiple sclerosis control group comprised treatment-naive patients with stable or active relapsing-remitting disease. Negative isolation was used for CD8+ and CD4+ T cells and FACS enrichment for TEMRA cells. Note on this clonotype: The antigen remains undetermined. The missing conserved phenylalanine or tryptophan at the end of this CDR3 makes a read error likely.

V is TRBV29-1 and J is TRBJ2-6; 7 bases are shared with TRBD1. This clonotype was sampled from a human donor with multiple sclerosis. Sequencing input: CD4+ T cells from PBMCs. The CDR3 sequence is CSVITGDTGANVLTL. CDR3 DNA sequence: TGCAGCGTTATCACAGGGGACACTGGGGCCAACGTCCTGACTCTC.